The 2 T cell receptor beta chains in this list originate from one sample, sequenced in a study of graft-versus-host responses after intestinal transplantation. Clones were read by immunoSEQ multiplex PCR, and TCRdb kept only the in-frame ones, dropping some. The table lists approximately 12,000 clones, over 90% of them singletons, with roughly 20% in the top ten. The material sequenced was PBMCs, taken 109 to 110 days after intestinal transplant. All receptors come from a human patient who received an intestinal transplant, so some T cells may come from the graft donor.

The chain is built from TRBV6-5 and TRBJ1-2; the D gene is possibly TRBD1 (5 bases). V lost 7 bases to trimming and J lost 3 bases, with 15 bases between them. The germline CDR1 and CDR2 sequences are MNHEY and SVGAGI. There are 14 residues in the CDR3. CDR3 nucleotides: TGTGCCAGCACCACCGCAGGGTCTGACTATGGCTACACCTTC. Translating gives CASTTAGSDYGYTF.

The chain has TRBV5-1 and TRBJ2-1; a possible D gene is TRBD1 (8 bases). Germline-derived CDR1 and CDR2 are SGHRS and YFSETQ. With 4 bases removed from V and 9 bases from J, the gap between germline ends came to 26 bases. The CDR3 covers 17 residues. The CDR3 nucleotides read TGCGCCAGCAGCGTAGGACAGGGTGGACTAGGGTGGGGTGAGCAGTTCTTC. It is translated as CASSVGQGGLGWGEQFF.